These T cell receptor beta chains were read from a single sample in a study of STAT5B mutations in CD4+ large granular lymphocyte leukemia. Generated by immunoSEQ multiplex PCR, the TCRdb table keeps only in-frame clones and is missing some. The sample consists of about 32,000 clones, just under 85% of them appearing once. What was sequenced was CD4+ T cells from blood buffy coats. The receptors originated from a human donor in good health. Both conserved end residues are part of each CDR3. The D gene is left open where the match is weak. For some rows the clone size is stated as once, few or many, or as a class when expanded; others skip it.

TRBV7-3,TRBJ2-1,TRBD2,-,CASSLKGGSGRNEQFF,TGTGCCAGCAGCTTAAAAGGCGGGAGCGGTCGCAATGAGCAGTTCTTC
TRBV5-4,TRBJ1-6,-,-,CASSLEGAGSPLHF,TGTGCCAGCAGCTTGGAGGGAGCCGGTTCACCCCTCCACTTT
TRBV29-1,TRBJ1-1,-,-,CSSRSGQHEAFF,TGCAGCTCTAGAAGCGGACAGCATGAAGCTTTCTTT
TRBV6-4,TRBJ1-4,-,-,CASAEAGGMNEKLFF,TGTGCCAGCGCCGAAGCCGGGGGGATGAATGAAAAACTGTTTTTT
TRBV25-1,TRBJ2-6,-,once,CASSEFLGLSGANVLTF,TGTGCCAGCAGTGAATTTCTGGGCCTCTCTGGGGCCAACGTCCTGACTTTC
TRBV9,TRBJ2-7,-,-,CASSVGDSIYEQYF,TGTGCCAGCAGCGTAGGCGACAGCATCTACGAGCAGTACTTC
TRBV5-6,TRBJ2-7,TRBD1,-,CASSLRGQGVFEQYF,TGTGCCAGCAGCCTGAGGGGACAGGGTGTCTTCGAGCAGTACTTC
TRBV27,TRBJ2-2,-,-,CASSWQYLAGELFF,TGTGCCAGCAGTTGGCAATATTTGGCCGGGGAGCTGTTTTTT
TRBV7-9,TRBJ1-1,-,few,CASSRTGPTEAFF,TGTGCCAGCAGTCGAACAGGGCCCACTGAAGCTTTCTTT
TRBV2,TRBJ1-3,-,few,CASRWGSGNTIYF,TGTGCCAGCAGGTGGGGGTCTGGAAACACCATATATTTT
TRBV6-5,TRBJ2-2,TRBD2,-,CASSYLGLGDTGELFF,TGTGCCAGCAGTTACCTCGGACTAGGGGACACCGGGGAGCTGTTTTTT
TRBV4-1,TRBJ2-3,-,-,CASSQPREKGDTQYF,TGCGCCAGCAGCCAACCCCGGGAGAAGGGAGATACGCAGTATTTT
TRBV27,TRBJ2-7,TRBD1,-,CASSSAGTDSYEQYF,TGTGCCAGCAGTTCCGCCGGGACAGATTCCTACGAGCAGTACTTC
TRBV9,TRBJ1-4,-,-,CASSVDVKTNEKLFF,TGTGCCAGCAGCGTAGATGTCAAAACTAATGAAAAACTGTTTTTT
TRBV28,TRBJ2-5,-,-,CASSFLETQYF,TGTGCCAGCAGTTTTCTGGAGACCCAGTACTTC
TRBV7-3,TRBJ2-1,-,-,CASSLMSGSYNEQFF,TGTGCCAGCAGCTTAATGAGCGGCTCATACAATGAGCAGTTCTTC
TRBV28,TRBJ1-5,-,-,CASSLFSHGGQPQHF,TGTGCCAGCAGTTTGTTTTCCCACGGTGGTCAGCCCCAGCATTTT
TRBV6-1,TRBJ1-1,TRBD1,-,CASSETARGGTITEAFF,TGTGCCAGCAGTGAAACCGCCAGGGGGGGGACGATCACTGAAGCTTTCTTT
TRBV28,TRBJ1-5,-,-,CASSLQSQPQHF,TGTGCCAGCAGTTTACAGAGTCAGCCCCAGCATTTT
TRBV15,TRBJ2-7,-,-,CATSRDRLAYYEQYF,TGTGCCACCAGCAGAGATCGGCTAGCATACTACGAGCAGTACTTC
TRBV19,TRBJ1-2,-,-,CASRSGQREGYTF,TGTGCCAGTAGGTCAGGACAGAGGGAAGGCTACACCTTC
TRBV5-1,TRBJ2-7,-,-,CASSLAGHSGYEQYF,TGCGCCAGCAGCTTGGCCGGCCATTCAGGTTACGAGCAGTACTTC
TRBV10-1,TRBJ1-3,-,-,CASSESGSSGNTIYF,TGCGCCAGCAGTGAATCGGGGAGCTCTGGAAACACCATATATTTT
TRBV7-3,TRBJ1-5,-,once,CARGPTGGRAQPQHF,TGTGCCAGAGGACCGACGGGAGGTCGTGCTCAGCCCCAGCATTTT
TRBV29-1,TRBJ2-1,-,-,CSGNRDTDADEQFF,TGCAGCGGTAACCGGGACACCGACGCCGATGAGCAGTTCTTC
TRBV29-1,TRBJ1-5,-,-,CSVSGDRYQPQHF,TGCAGCGTCTCTGGGGACCGCTACCAGCCCCAGCATTTT
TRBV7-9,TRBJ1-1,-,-,CASSLDTQNTEAFF,TGTGCCAGCAGCCTCGACACGCAGAACACTGAAGCTTTCTTT
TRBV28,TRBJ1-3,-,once,CASFRRISGNTIYF,TGTGCCAGCTTCCGACGGATCTCTGGAAACACCATATATTTT
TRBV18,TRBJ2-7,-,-,CASSPREGGGEQYF,TGTGCCAGCTCACCTCGAGAGGGGGGTGGCGAGCAGTACTTC